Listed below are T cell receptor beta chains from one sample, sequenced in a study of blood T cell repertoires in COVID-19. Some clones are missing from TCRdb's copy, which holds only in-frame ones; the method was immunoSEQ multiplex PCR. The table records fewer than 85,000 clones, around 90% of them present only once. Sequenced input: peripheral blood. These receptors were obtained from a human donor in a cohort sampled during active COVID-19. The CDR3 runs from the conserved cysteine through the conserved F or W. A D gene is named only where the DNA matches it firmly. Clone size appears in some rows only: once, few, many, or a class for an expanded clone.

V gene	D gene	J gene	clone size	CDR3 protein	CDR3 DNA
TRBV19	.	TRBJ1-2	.	CASSIRGDYGYTF	TGTGCCAGTAGTATTCGGGGTGACTATGGCTACACCTTC
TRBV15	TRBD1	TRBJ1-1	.	CATSRDRLVNTEAFF	TGTGCCACCAGCAGGGACAGGTTAGTGAACACTGAAGCTTTCTTT
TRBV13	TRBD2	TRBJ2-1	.	CASSPGTSGGANEQFF	TGTGCCAGCAGCCCCGGGACTAGCGGGGGGGCCAATGAGCAGTTCTTC
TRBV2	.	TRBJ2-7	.	CASSERGTPIYEQYF	TGTGCCAGCAGTGAACGGGGAACCCCCATCTACGAGCAGTACTTC
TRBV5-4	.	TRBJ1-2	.	CASSPIKPTGEDTF	TGTGCCAGCAGCCCAATAAAGCCGACAGGAGAAGACACCTTC
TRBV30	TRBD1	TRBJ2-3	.	CAWVTGTSTDTQYF	TGTGCCTGGGTGACAGGGACCAGCACAGATACGCAGTATTTT
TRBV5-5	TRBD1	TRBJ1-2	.	CASSLDDRVNSYGYTF	TGTGCCAGCAGCTTGGACGACAGGGTGAATAGCTATGGCTACACCTTC
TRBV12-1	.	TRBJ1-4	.	CASSWTGGTNEKLFF	TGTGCCAGCAGCTGGACAGGGGGAACTAATGAAAAACTGTTTTTT
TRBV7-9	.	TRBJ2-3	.	CASSPSATDTQYF	TGTGCCAGCAGCCCCAGTGCCACAGATACGCAGTATTTT
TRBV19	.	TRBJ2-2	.	CASLETGTWGGELFF	TGTGCCAGCTTAGAAACGGGGACATGGGGCGGGGAGCTGTTTTTT
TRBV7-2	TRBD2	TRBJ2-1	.	CASSQRTSGGAQEGDEQFF	TGTGCCAGCAGCCAAAGAACTAGCGGGGGGGCCCAAGAAGGCGATGAGCAGTTCTTC
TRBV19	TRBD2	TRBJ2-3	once	CATKTPSGSPTDTQYF	TGTGCCACCAAGACGCCGAGCGGGAGCCCCACAGATACGCAGTATTTT
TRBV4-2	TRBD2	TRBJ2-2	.	CASSLTSGGFIAGELFF	TGTGCCAGCAGCCTGACTAGCGGGGGGTTCATCGCCGGGGAGCTGTTTTTT
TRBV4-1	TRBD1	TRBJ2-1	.	CASSTARDSSYNEQFF	TGCGCCAGCTCCACCGCACGGGACAGTTCCTACAATGAGCAGTTCTTC
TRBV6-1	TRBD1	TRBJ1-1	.	CASSEVRTGDTEAFF	TGTGCCAGCAGTGAAGTCCGAACAGGGGACACTGAAGCTTTCTTT
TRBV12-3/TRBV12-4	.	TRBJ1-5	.	CASSVSFHQPQHF	TGTGCCAGCAGTGTCAGTTTCCATCAGCCCCAGCATTTT
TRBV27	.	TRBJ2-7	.	CASRPRAGVPYEQYF	TGTGCCAGCAGGCCAAGGGCAGGGGTTCCCTACGAGCAGTACTTC
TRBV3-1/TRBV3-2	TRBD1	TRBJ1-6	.	CASSQDYGTGSNSPLHF	TGTGCCAGCAGCCAAGATTACGGGACAGGGAGTAATTCACCCCTCCACTTT
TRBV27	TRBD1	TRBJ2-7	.	CATWRQGSPYEQYF	TGTGCCACCTGGAGACAGGGGTCACCCTACGAGCAGTACTTC
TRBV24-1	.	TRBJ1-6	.	CATRLQSGLHNSPLHF	TGTGCCACCAGGCTGCAGTCGGGGTTACATAATTCACCCCTCCACTTT
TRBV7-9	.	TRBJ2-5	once	CASIRYGQYF	TGTGCCAGCATCCGCTACGGGCAGTACTTC
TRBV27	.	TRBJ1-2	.	CASSPRQANYGYTF	TGTGCCAGCAGTCCCCGACAGGCCAACTATGGCTACACCTTC
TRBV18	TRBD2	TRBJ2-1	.	CASVPGEGEQFF	TGTGCCAGCGTTCCGGGGGAGGGTGAGCAGTTCTTC
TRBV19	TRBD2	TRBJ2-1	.	CASTLAGGPYNEQFF	TGTGCCAGTACACTAGCGGGAGGGCCATACAATGAGCAGTTCTTC
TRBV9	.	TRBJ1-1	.	CASSPRGSKDTEAFF	TGTGCCAGCAGCCCTCGCGGAAGTAAGGACACTGAAGCTTTCTTT
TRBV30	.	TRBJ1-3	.	CAWSAQGHTIYF	TGTGCCTGGAGTGCGCAGGGTCACACCATATATTTT
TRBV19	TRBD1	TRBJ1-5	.	CASSIGQGAYSNQPQHF	TGTGCCAGTAGTATCGGACAGGGTGCCTATAGCAATCAGCCCCAGCATTTT
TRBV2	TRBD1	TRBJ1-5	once	CASSMGQGSNQPQHF	TGTGCCAGCAGTATGGGACAGGGAAGCAATCAGCCCCAGCATTTT
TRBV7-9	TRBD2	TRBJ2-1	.	CASSLYLAAYNEQFF	TGTGCCAGCAGCTTATATCTAGCGGCATACAATGAGCAGTTCTTC
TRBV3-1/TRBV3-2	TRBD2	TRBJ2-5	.	CASSQSSGGEETQYF	TGTGCCAGCAGCCAATCTAGCGGGGGAGAAGAGACCCAGTACTTC